This T cell receptor (beta chain) was documented in a study of regulatory T cells in long-lasting Graves disease (dated by TCRdb to the early 2020s). The study in broad terms: Antithyroid drugs had been taken for less than 3 months by newly diagnosed Graves' disease patients. Peripheral blood TCR sequencing and RNA sequencing compared persistent Graves' disease patients with newly diagnosed Graves' disease patients. TCR sequencing covered 13 persistent and 20 newly diagnosed Graves' disease patients, approximately 33 samples in total. The study was registered as a clinical trial and conducted in China.

Reading the label with the study, this specimen's time point is: newly diagnosed GD, antithyroid drugs for less than 3 months. RNA was extracted from PBMCs in TRIzol for both TCR sequencing and RNA sequencing. The diagnosis of Graves' disease was made according to American Thyroid Association guidelines. The patients came from an endocrinology department in Xi'an, China. Each patient gave roughly 10 milliliters of peripheral blood, collected in an EDTA anticoagulant tube. PBMCs were isolated by Ficoll Paque Plus density gradient separation without further T cell sorting. An Agilent 2100 Bioanalyzer and agarose gel were used to assess RNA quality, and a NanoDrop 2000 was used to measure RNA concentration. The CDR3 holds 14 amino acids from the cysteine to the phenylalanine. Solely the CDR3 DNA is kept, with 42 bases framed from the first base. The germline V gene gives CDR1 as SGDLS and CDR2 as YYNGEE. Germline trimming amounts to 3 bases on V and 10 bases on J, with 10 as the count of junction bases outside the gene matches.

The library came from multiplex PCR. Sequenced on an Illumina HiSeq 4000. CDR3 regions were amplified by Arm-PCR with iRepertoire HTBI primers to construct TCR beta libraries. Before sequencing, the PCR products went through gel purification. In the authors' own workflow: Gene usage analysis of CDR3 amino acid clonotypes used the approximately 56 TRBV and 12 to 15 TRBJ segments found across samples. COPE and FqMerger were used to merge filtered high-quality paired reads into contigs. BLAST was used to align contigs to the IMGT TRBV, TRBD and TRBJ reference genes, and CDR3 was defined following IMGT. Any clonotype with a frequency above 0.1% was counted as a highly expanded clone. Shannon entropy served as the measure of repertoire diversity, while the Gini coefficient captured V-J evenness. A clonotype was considered public if more than one individual shared it. TCRdb reprocessing: public reads trimmed at Q25 with fastp, clones called with MiXCR, in-frame beta chains kept. Every CDR3 protein is listed once, alongside the most common genes and DNA of its rows. TCRdb assigned the V and J calls; the authors' analysis was not used. The sample table shows over 500,000 distinct CDR3 sequences, and approximately 15% are seen once. The ten biggest clones cover 18% of the sample.

This clonotype was observed a handful of times. The target of this receptor is not known. The record has no base qualities; no much larger clone is one base away. What the research found in general, with its limitations: As a limitation, the authors acknowledged that the small sample size may reduce accuracy. Sequencing and analysis were restricted to the TCR beta chain. TRBV28, TRBJ1-2 and TRBJ2-5 were preferentially used in persistent disease, while TRBV20-1 and TRBJ2-1 were favored in newly diagnosed disease. Compared with newly diagnosed patients, patients with persistent Graves' disease had lower TCR Shannon entropy and fewer highly expanded clones, which suggests clonal expansion. Only peripheral blood was studied, because thyroid tissue, the primary lesion, was inaccessible. A larger number of public clonotypes was shared among persistent patients (under 3,000) than among newly diagnosed patients (approximately 1,000).

Separately, the same data were catalogued under a study of T cells in Graves' hyperthyroidism and ophthalmopathy. Per the second study: Stable Graves' hyperthyroidism was defined as no progression to ophthalmopathy during 18 months of follow-up. Hyperthyroidism patients were aged 18 to 65 years and newly diagnosed, with disease duration of less than 2 months. Patients with uncontrolled infections, other autoimmune diseases, pregnancy or lactation were excluded. Clinical symptoms, serum thyroxine and TRAb, thyroid ultrasound, and orbital computed tomography formed the basis for the diagnoses. A first-round RT-PCR of the TCR CDR3 used the HTBI primer set with the Qiagen OneStep RT-PCR kit. Blood samples also contained most of the expanded thyroid clonotypes (frequency above 0.001), which suggests that blood repertoires may reflect thyroid immune responses. A model built on a 13 V-J signature distinguished ophthalmopathy from stable hyperthyroidism, reaching around 90% sensitivity and about 81% specificity in cross-validation and 80%/75% in testing. In validation, progression to ophthalmopathy was predicted by the model with nearly 71% sensitivity and 72.22% specificity, a median of roughly 6.4 months before onset. TCR V-J signatures able to tell the groups apart were searched for in a discovery cohort of 100 patients, of whom more than 40 had Graves' ophthalmopathy and around 58 had stable Graves' hyperthyroidism. Whether ophthalmopathy could be predicted prospectively was tested in an independent validation cohort made up of about 20 hyperthyroidism patients plus 17 patients who later progressed to ophthalmopathy. For training and testing, the 80 to 100 patients in the discovery cohort were randomly divided in a 7:3 ratio. In more than 5 Graves' hyperthyroidism patients, the study also compared T-cell repertoires from thyroid tissue with T-cell repertoires from blood. After sampling, hyperthyroidism patients received methimazole starting at 30 mg daily, and ophthalmopathy patients received high-dose intravenous methylprednisolone. The libraries were constructed in a second round of multiplex PCR and then size-selected and purified. Sequencing of the libraries was done on an Illumina HiSeq2000 using paired-end 100 bp reads. Raw data were processed with SOAPnuke, discarding reads with adapters, uncalled bases, mean Phred below 15, or no exact constant-primer or identifier match. COPE v1.2.5 was used to merge high-quality paired reads, and clonotypes were defined as unique nucleotide sequences. MiTCR v1.1 was used to align clonotypes to the IMGT TRBV, TRBD and TRBJ reference segments. The analysis included only V-J combinations with a frequency above 0.0001, which together covered 99% to 99.2% of the repertoires. The TCS score was defined as the ratio of F50 (clonal expansion) to E x V (chaos), calculated using BLOSUM62-based TCRdist between CDR3 peptides within each V-J. Welch's t-statistics and random forest reduced around 520 V-J features to roughly 13, which were used in a naive Bayes classifier (R e1071). Sample size was not statistically predetermined, and blinding of investigators to group allocation was not performed. The paper describes TCR Vbeta CDR3 sequencing of 135 peripheral blood samples, made up of some 40 ophthalmopathy patients, 70 to 80 hyperthyroidism patients and some 17 progressor patients.

Specimen: peripheral blood mononuclear cells (PBMCs), collected at new diagnosis, from a patient treated with antithyroid drugs. This clonotype originated in a woman under 40 with Graves disease. Donor details come from another sample of the same person, matched by shared clones. The chain is made from TRBV9 and TRBJ1-1; TRBD1 matches 9 bases in the middle. In nucleotide form, the sequence is TGTGCCAGCAGCGCCTCCGGGACAGGGAGGACAGCTTTCTTT. Its translation reads: CASSASGTGRTAFF.